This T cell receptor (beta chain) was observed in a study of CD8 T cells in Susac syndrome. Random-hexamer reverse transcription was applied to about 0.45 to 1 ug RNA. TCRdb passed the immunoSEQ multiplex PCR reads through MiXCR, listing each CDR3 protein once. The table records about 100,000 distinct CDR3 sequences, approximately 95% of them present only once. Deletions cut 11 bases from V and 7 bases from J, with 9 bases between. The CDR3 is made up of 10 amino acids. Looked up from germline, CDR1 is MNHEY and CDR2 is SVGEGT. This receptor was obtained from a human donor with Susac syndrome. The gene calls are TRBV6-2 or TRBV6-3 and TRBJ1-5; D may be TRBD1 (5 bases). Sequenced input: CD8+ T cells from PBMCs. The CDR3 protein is CAVGGQPQHF. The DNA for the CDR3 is TGTGCCGTTGGGGGGCAGCCCCAGCATTTT.